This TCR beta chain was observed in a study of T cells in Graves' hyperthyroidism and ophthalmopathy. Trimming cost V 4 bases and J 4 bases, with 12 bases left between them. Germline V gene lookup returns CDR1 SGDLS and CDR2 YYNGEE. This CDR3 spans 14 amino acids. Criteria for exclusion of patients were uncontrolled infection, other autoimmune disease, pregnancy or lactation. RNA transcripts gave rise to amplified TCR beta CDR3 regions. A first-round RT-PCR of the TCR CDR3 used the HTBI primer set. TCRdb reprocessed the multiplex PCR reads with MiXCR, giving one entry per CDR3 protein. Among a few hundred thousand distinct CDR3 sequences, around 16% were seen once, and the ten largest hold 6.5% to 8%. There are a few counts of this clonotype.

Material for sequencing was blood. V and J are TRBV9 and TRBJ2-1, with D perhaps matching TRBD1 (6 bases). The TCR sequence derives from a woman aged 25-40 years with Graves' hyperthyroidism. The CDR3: CASSNLTGYNEQFF. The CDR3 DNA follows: TGTGCCAGCAGCAACCTTACAGGGTACAATGAGCAGTTCTTC.